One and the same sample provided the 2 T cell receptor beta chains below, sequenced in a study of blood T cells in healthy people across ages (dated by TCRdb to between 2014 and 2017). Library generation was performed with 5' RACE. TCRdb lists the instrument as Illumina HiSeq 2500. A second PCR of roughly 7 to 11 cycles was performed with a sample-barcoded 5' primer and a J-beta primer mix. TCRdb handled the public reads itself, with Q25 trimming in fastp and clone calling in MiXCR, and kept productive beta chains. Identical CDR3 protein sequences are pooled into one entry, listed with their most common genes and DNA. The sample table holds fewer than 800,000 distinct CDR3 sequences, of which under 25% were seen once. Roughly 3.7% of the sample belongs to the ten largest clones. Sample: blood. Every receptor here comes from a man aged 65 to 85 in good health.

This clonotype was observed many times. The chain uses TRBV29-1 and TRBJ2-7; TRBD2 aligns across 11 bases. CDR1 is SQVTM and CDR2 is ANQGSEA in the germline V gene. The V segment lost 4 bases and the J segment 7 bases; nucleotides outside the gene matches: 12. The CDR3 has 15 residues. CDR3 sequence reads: CSVVTLLAGANEQYF. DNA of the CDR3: TGCAGCGTTGTGACCCTACTAGCGGGAGCTAATGAGCAGTACTTC.

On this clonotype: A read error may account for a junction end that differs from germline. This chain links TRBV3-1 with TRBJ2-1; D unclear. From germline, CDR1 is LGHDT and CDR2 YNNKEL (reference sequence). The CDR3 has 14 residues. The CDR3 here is CASSQDRTYNEQLF. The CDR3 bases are TGTGCCAGCAGCCAAGATCGGACGTACAATGAGCAGCTCTTC.